A selection of T cell receptor beta chains follows, all from one sample in a study of CD8 T cells in Susac syndrome. TCRdb called the immunoSEQ multiplex PCR reads again in MiXCR, with one record for every CDR3 protein. The table lists around 200,000 distinct CDR3 sequences, approximately 96% of them singletons. The sequenced material came from CD4+ T cells from PBMCs. These receptors originate from a human donor with Susac syndrome. Both conserved end residues are trimmed from each CDR3. Each record gives: J gene, V gene, clone size, D gene, CDR3 protein. A D gene is named only where the DNA matches it firmly. Clone size is given for some rows only: seen once, a few or many times, or a class if the clone is expanded.

J gene: TRBJ2-1; V gene: TRBV20-1; clone size: .; D gene: .; CDR3 protein: SASGRLYNEQF
J gene: TRBJ1-2; V gene: TRBV30; clone size: .; D gene: .; CDR3 protein: AWISVDRNYGYT
J gene: TRBJ2-1; V gene: TRBV12-3/TRBV12-4; clone size: few; D gene: .; CDR3 protein: ASSLLNEQF
J gene: TRBJ2-3; V gene: TRBV7-9; clone size: .; D gene: .; CDR3 protein: ASSTVDTQY
J gene: TRBJ2-3; V gene: TRBV29-1; clone size: .; D gene: TRBD2; CDR3 protein: SVASGLAGATDTQY
J gene: TRBJ1-2; V gene: TRBV30; clone size: .; D gene: .; CDR3 protein: AWSGVGPGGYT
J gene: TRBJ1-2; V gene: TRBV4-2; clone size: .; D gene: .; CDR3 protein: ASSQGGTYVGNYGYT
J gene: TRBJ2-2; V gene: TRBV6-5; clone size: .; D gene: TRBD2; CDR3 protein: ASGGLAGTGELF
J gene: TRBJ2-6; V gene: TRBV11-2; clone size: .; D gene: .; CDR3 protein: ASSPRRSSGANVLT
J gene: TRBJ2-7; V gene: TRBV7-9; clone size: .; D gene: .; CDR3 protein: ASSYRGGLPYEQY
J gene: TRBJ2-5; V gene: TRBV20-1; clone size: .; D gene: TRBD2; CDR3 protein: SARAGSGGKTQY
J gene: TRBJ2-7; V gene: TRBV20-1; clone size: .; D gene: .; CDR3 protein: SARFGPGRTYEQY
J gene: TRBJ2-7; V gene: TRBV6-2/TRBV6-3; clone size: .; D gene: TRBD2; CDR3 protein: AGSLSGGPYEQY
J gene: TRBJ2-1; V gene: TRBV4-1; clone size: .; D gene: TRBD2; CDR3 protein: ASRTTSGVNEQF
J gene: TRBJ1-1; V gene: TRBV12-3/TRBV12-4; clone size: .; D gene: .; CDR3 protein: ASSFGRDTEAF
J gene: TRBJ2-1; V gene: TRBV20-1; clone size: .; D gene: TRBD1; CDR3 protein: SALDRESGWYEQF
J gene: TRBJ1-1; V gene: TRBV6-1; clone size: .; D gene: .; CDR3 protein: ASSVSHNTEAF
J gene: TRBJ2-6; V gene: TRBV29-1; clone size: .; D gene: .; CDR3 protein: SVDSGANVLT
J gene: TRBJ2-6; V gene: TRBV18; clone size: once; D gene: TRBD1; CDR3 protein: ASSPLGQGQSSGANVLT
J gene: TRBJ1-5; V gene: TRBV12-3/TRBV12-4; clone size: .; D gene: .; CDR3 protein: ASSFRVGDQPQH
J gene: TRBJ2-7; V gene: TRBV6-5; clone size: .; D gene: .; CDR3 protein: ASSYMVGGAYTYEQY
J gene: TRBJ2-1; V gene: TRBV6-5; clone size: .; D gene: .; CDR3 protein: ASTSGVYNEQF
J gene: TRBJ1-1; V gene: TRBV2; clone size: .; D gene: .; CDR3 protein: ASRGHVIRVNTEAF
J gene: TRBJ2-7; V gene: TRBV2; clone size: .; D gene: .; CDR3 protein: ASSEGDIYEQY
J gene: TRBJ2-2; V gene: TRBV15; clone size: few; D gene: .; CDR3 protein: ATSRDLGDTGELF
J gene: TRBJ2-1; V gene: TRBV6-5; clone size: .; D gene: .; CDR3 protein: ASSTGPSYNEQF
J gene: TRBJ1-4; V gene: TRBV6-1; clone size: .; D gene: .; CDR3 protein: ASRVGRLATNEKLF
J gene: TRBJ2-2; V gene: TRBV15; clone size: .; D gene: .; CDR3 protein: ATSRPPKLDKLTGELF
J gene: TRBJ2-7; V gene: TRBV28; clone size: .; D gene: .; CDR3 protein: ASTMRTASSYEQY
J gene: TRBJ2-7; V gene: TRBV5-6; clone size: .; D gene: TRBD2; CDR3 protein: ASSAPGGISYEQY
J gene: TRBJ2-7; V gene: TRBV7-9; clone size: .; D gene: .; CDR3 protein: ASSPGSWPPRSQY
J gene: TRBJ2-1; V gene: TRBV7-9; clone size: .; D gene: .; CDR3 protein: ASNHRSAGPNEQF
J gene: TRBJ1-2; V gene: TRBV3-1; clone size: once; D gene: .; CDR3 protein: ASSQDARDGGYT
J gene: TRBJ1-4; V gene: TRBV18; clone size: .; D gene: TRBD1; CDR3 protein: ASSLGQGDEKLF
J gene: TRBJ2-5; V gene: TRBV4-1; clone size: .; D gene: .; CDR3 protein: ASSQEKGTYQETQY
J gene: TRBJ1-5; V gene: TRBV15; clone size: .; D gene: TRBD1; CDR3 protein: ATSRRGQGGNQPQH
J gene: TRBJ1-5; V gene: TRBV5-1; clone size: .; D gene: .; CDR3 protein: ASSLEGGGSNQPQH